This T cell receptor (beta chain) stems from a study of CD8 T cells in ankylosing spondylitis. Study-level findings and limits: In the blood and synovial fluid of reactive arthritis, some motif variants had been previously reported.

With 4 bases clipped from V and 6 bases from J, the junction kept 8 bases outside the gene matches. Germline-derived CDR1 and CDR2 are SGDLS and YYNGEE. CDR3 size: 14 residues. It was by quantitative 5'-RACE with molecular barcodes that TCR beta libraries were made. TCRdb passed the 5' RACE reads through MiXCR, listing each CDR3 protein once. The sample records about 42,000 distinct CDR3 sequences, 2.7% being singletons. This clonotype was observed many times. Its specificity is unknown. This sequence joins TRBV9 and TRBJ2-3; 7 bases align to TRBD2. This clonotype was sampled from a male donor with ankylosing spondylitis or in good health (not recorded which). The sequencing input was blood, either unsorted or a sorted T cell fraction (not recorded which). CDR3 sequence (DNA): TGTGCCAGCAGCCCAAGACTACTAGCGGATACGCAGTATTTT. Protein sequence: CASSPRLLADTQYF. Drawing the rest from reference TRBV9 and TRBJ2-3, the complete variable domain is DSGVTQTPKHLITATGQRVTLRCSPRSGDLSVYWYQQSLDQGLQFLIQYYNGEERAKGNILERFSAQQFPDLHSELNLSSLELGDSALYFCASSPRLLADTQYFGPGTRLTVL.